A single T cell receptor beta chain is shown here with its context. What antigen it recognizes has not been identified. No much larger clonotype is one base removed from it; base qualities were not supplied. The data belong to a study of blood T cell repertoires in COVID-19 (dated by TCRdb to the early 2020s). About the study as a whole: The collaborator samples originated in the United States, Italy and Spain and spanned the acute and convalescent phases of COVID-19. The repertoires were released in a freely available public database meant as a resource for research on the immune response to SARS-CoV-2. The prospective study material was composed of cDNA or gDNA derived from T cells, B-cell-depleted T cells, or PBMCs. Where available, HLA class I and class II types were taken from metadata supplied by the sample provider and were not determined by assay-based typing. Subjects who had been exposed to COVID-19, were actively infected with it, or had recovered from it provided the deeply sampled blood TCRbeta repertoires that made up the dataset. Sample metadata almost always included a de-identified subject ID, COVID-19 status, age in years and sex. Samples came from the ongoing ImmuneRACE study (first 160 participants) plus 1,254 subjects from 6 global collaborators.

One collaborating source in Seattle enrolled patients while the patients were actively infected and followed the patients over time throughout the course of disease. Each collaborating institution followed its own protocols to collect whole blood in K2EDTA tubes. For TCRbeta analysis, collaborators shipped samples as frozen whole blood, isolated PBMCs, or DNA extracted from either of those sample types. TCRbeta CDR3 regions were amplified from genomic DNA using the immunoSEQ Assay, a bias-controlled multiplex PCR. The published analysis was carried out like this. The number of nucleated cells in each sample was estimated from the amplification of reference gene primers within the assay. Sequence reads were collapsed and filtered to measure the absolute abundance of every unique TCRbeta CDR3 rearrangement. For each sample, productive Simpson clonality was calculated as the square root of Simpson's diversity index across productive rearrangements. Here the immuneACCESS table is served through TCRdb, limited to in-frame sequences with V and J called. Missing clones are a known gap in these copies; in checked studies unresolved V genes cover under half, and the rest lacks a known reason. The DNA was the basis for D and trimming; V, J and clone size are from that table. For this sample there are about 300,000 clones; approximately 84% appear just once. The ten largest clones add up to approximately 1.5% of the sample.

The CDR3 numbers 14 residues from cysteine through phenylalanine. The read is trimmed to its CDR3 DNA, 42 bases read in frame from base 1. Looking up the germline V gene yields CDR1 SGHDT and CDR2 YYEEEE. Ends trimmed: V by 6 bases, J by 4 bases; bases unmatched to a gene: 8. Study-level results and caveats: Clinical and demographic metadata were provided uncurated, with the amount varying by source and participant.

The sequence came from a human donor with COVID-19, enrolled during active disease. The donor label of this sample is uncertain. What was sequenced was peripheral blood. This chain is built from TRBV5-6 and TRBJ1-1; 8 of the junction bases match TRBD1. The sequence in DNA is TGTGCCAGCACCAGGACAGGGTCGGGCACTGAAGCTTTCTTT. The encoded protein is CASTRTGSGTEAFF.